What follows is one TCR beta chain and its context. Its matching antigen is unknown. The source material, RNA transcripts, was used to amplify TCR beta CDR3 regions. TCR CDR3 underwent first-round RT-PCR with the HTBI primer set. TCRdb reanalysed the multiplex PCR reads using MiXCR and keeps one entry per CDR3 protein. Among about 400,000 distinct CDR3 sequences listed, 20% to 30% were seen once. The data were obtained in a study of T cells in Graves' hyperthyroidism and ophthalmopathy. Investigators excluded patients with uncontrolled infection, other autoimmune disease, pregnancy or lactation. This CDR3 is 13 amino acids long. The V and J ends lost 7 bases and 7 bases respectively, with 14 bases between them. General observations from the study: From stable hyperthyroidism, ophthalmopathy was set apart by a 13 V-J model. Most clonotypes expanded in thyroid above 0.001 were likewise present in blood.

This clonotype was sampled from a man over 45 with Graves' hyperthyroidism. The sequenced sample was blood. The rearrangement links TRBV12-3 or TRBV12-4 to TRBJ2-1; D gene uncertain. The CDR3 DNA reads TGTGCCAGCACCAACTTTGTGTCTAATGAGCAGTTCTTC. This gives the protein CASTNFVSNEQFF.